Shown below are 19 T cell receptor beta chains from a single sample sequenced in a study of blood T cell repertoires in COVID-19. Clones were read by immunoSEQ multiplex PCR, and TCRdb kept only the in-frame ones, dropping some. Of some 99,000 clones in the sample, over 80% were seen once. Sequencing was performed on peripheral blood. These receptors originate from a human donor in a cohort sampled during active COVID-19.

The DNA for the CDR3 is TGTGCCAGCAGCCTAGGGGACTATGGCTACACCTTC. Protein sequence: CASSLGDYGYTF. J is TRBJ1-2 and V is TRBV28; the D gene is possibly TRBD1 (5 bases). CDR1 and CDR2 from the germline V gene are MDHEN and SYDVKM. CDR3 length: 12 amino acids. The V and J ends lost 6 bases and 3 bases respectively, with 8 bases between them.

The chain uses TRBV12-5 and TRBJ2-1, with D perhaps matching TRBD1 (7 bases). V lost 6 bases and J 1 base, leaving 10 bases between the germline ends. Per germline, CDR1 LGHNT and CDR2 FRNRAP. The CDR3 contains 14 residues. In DNA, the CDR3 is TGTGCTAGTGGCGCAGGGGGGTCCTACAATGAGCAGTTCTTC. Translating it yields CASGAGGSYNEQFF.

This clone appeared a few times. The CDR3 region is CASNSPGQQYNEQFF. DNA of the CDR3: TGTGCCAGCAACTCTCCCGGACAGCAATACAATGAGCAGTTCTTC. V gene TRBV9 combines with J gene TRBJ2-1; D may be TRBD1 (6 bases). Germline-derived CDR1 and CDR2 are SGDLS and YYNGEE. The CDR3 contains 15 residues. V was cut by 6 bases and J by 4 bases, with 17 bases left in between.

This sequence joins TRBV19 and TRBJ2-2, with 8 nucleotides matching TRBD2. V shed 5 bases, J shed 3 bases, and the junction held 5 bases outside the gene matches. The CDR3 length is 15 residues. From germline, CDR1 is LNHDA and CDR2 SQIVND (reference sequence). The CDR3 sequence: CASSSASGYTGELFF. CDR3 DNA: TGTGCCAGTAGTTCGGCTAGCGGGTACACCGGGGAGCTGTTTTTT.

The CDR3 here is CASSLPGTANYGYTF. CDR3 DNA: TGTGCCAGCAGTTTACCCGGGACAGCTAACTATGGCTACACCTTC. The chain links TRBV28 to TRBJ1-2; TRBD1 aligns across 7 bases. There are 15 residues in the CDR3. Trimming at V came to 2 bases and at J to 0 bases, leaving 3 bases not matched to a gene. CDR1 MDHEN and CDR2 SYDVKM come from the germline V gene.

The genes are TRBV7-2 and TRBJ1-1, with TRBD1 as a possible D gene (6 bases). Trimming shortened V by 0 bases and J by 5 bases, and 13 bases separated the two germline ends. This CDR3 spans 15 amino acids. Per the germline V gene, CDR1 is SGHTA and CDR2 is FQGNSA. CDR3 sequence reads: CASSLAQGRETEAFF. The CDR3 DNA reads TGTGCCAGCAGCTTAGCGCAGGGGCGGGAGACTGAAGCTTTCTTT.

The DNA of the CDR3 is TGTGCCAGCAGCCAAGGACAGGGCTACAATCAGCCCCAGCATTTT. Translating it yields CASSQGQGYNQPQHF. The chain carries TRBV14 and TRBJ1-5, with 7 bases fitting TRBD1. The CDR3 is 15 residues long. Germline values: CDR1 SGHDN, CDR2 FVKESK. Trimming took 1 base from V and 3 from J; bases not matched to a gene: 3.

The rearrangement joins TRBV5-1 to TRBJ1-2, with 12 bases lining up with TRBD1. This CDR3 contains 16 residues. J gave up 8 bases and V 0 bases, and 8 bases lay outside the gene matches. Germline loops: CDR1 SGHRS, CDR2 YFSETQ. CDR3 sequence (DNA): TGCGCCAGCAGCTTGGCTCTGGGACAGGGGGCTGGGGGCTACACCTTC. This encodes CASSLALGQGAGGYTF.

CDR3 loop: CASSVGTGAGTNEKLFF. CDR3 DNA: TGTGCCAGCAGCGTAGGTACAGGGGCGGGAACTAATGAAAAACTGTTTTTT. The J gene is TRBJ1-4, the V gene TRBV9; 7 bases fit TRBD1. V gave up 0 bases and J gave up 1 base; unmatched junction bases: 6. The CDR3 loop spans 17 amino acids. The germline V gene has CDR1 SGDLS and CDR2 YYNGEE.

CDR3 bases: TGTGCCAGCAGCCAAGAGTATTCAGTGGATACGCAGTATTTT. Translating gives CASSQEYSVDTQYF. V gene TRBV4-2 combines with J gene TRBJ2-3; D gene unclear. The CDR3 covers 14 residues. V dropped 0 bases and J dropped 6 bases, with 10 bases sitting between them. Germline lookup yields CDR1 LGHNA and CDR2 YNFKEQ.

The chain links TRBV3-1 (or the pseudogene TRBV3-2) to TRBJ2-2; D gene uncertain. The length of the CDR3 is 16 residues. Trimming took 6 bases from V and 4 from J, leaving 18 bases between them. Germline CDR1 is LGHDT and CDR2 is YNNKEL (reference sequence). The CDR3 loop is CASRPDGVRRTGELFF. The DNA of the CDR3 is TGTGCCAGCAGGCCAGACGGAGTCCGGCGCACCGGGGAGCTGTTTTTT.

The V and J genes are TRBV6-4 and TRBJ2-2; 14 nucleotides match TRBD2. The CDR3 sequence is 19 residues long. Germline loops: CDR1 MRHNA, CDR2 SNTAGT. The junction had 9 bases not matched to a gene; V was cut back by 4 bases and J by 2 bases. The CDR3 coding sequence is TGTGCCAGCAGTGGCTCCCCGGGACTAGCGGGGGAAAACACCGGGGAGCTGTTTTTT. Translation gives CASSGSPGLAGENTGELFF.

Only one count was recorded for this clone. The junction differs from germline at one of its ends, possibly a read error. The chain has TRBV28 and TRBJ1-2; 7 bases agree with TRBD1. The CDR3 consists of 12 residues. Germline V CDR1 and CDR2: MDHEN, SYDVKM. For the CDR3, the DNA is TGTGCCGGCAGAGCTGGACAGGCGGCTAGGGGCTTC. This gives the protein CAGRAGQAARGF.

This sequence joins TRBV6-5 and TRBJ2-1; D is undetermined. Germline V gene sequence: CDR1 MNHEY, CDR2 SVGAGI. V lost 6 bases and J 4 bases, leaving 16 bases between the germline ends. The CDR3 totals 15 residues. The CDR3 region is CASRRQLSGYNEQFF. The DNA of the CDR3 is TGTGCCAGCAGGAGACAACTCAGTGGGTACAATGAGCAGTTCTTC.

The J gene is TRBJ2-2, the V gene TRBV4-3, with 14 positions matching TRBD2. The CDR3 runs to 19 residues. V shed 4 bases, J shed 5 bases, and the junction held 12 bases outside the gene matches. Germline V gene sequence: CDR1 LGHNA, CDR2 YSLEER. CDR3 in DNA: TGCGCCAGCAGCCGAGTAACCGGGACTAGCGGGAGATCGACCGGGGAGCTGTTTTTT. Encoded protein: CASSRVTGTSGRSTGELFF.

J is TRBJ1-2 and V is TRBV7-9; 7 nucleotides align to TRBD1. This CDR3 has 15 residues. Germline loops: CDR1 SEHNR, CDR2 FQNEAQ (reference sequence). V gave up 4 bases and J gave up 2 bases; unmatched junction bases: 7. The chain's CDR3 is CASSSNLRGNYGYTF. The CDR3 bases are TGTGCCAGCAGCTCCAACCTCAGGGGGAACTATGGCTACACCTTC.

The CDR3 here is CASSPRISYGYTF. CDR3 coding DNA: TGTGCCAGCAGCCCTAGGATTTCCTATGGCTACACCTTC. This chain connects TRBV5-4 to TRBJ1-2; D remains unclear. The CDR3 has 13 residues. The V end was cut by 4 bases, the J end by 4 bases, with 11 bases between. The germline gives CDR1 SGHNT, CDR2 YYREEE (reference sequence).

The rearrangement joins TRBV4-3 to TRBJ1-3; D ambiguous. Germline values: CDR1 LGHNA, CDR2 YSLEER. CDR3 length: 17 residues. Trimming left V 0 bases short and J 7 bases short, with 19 bases between. CDR3 region: CASSQDFAGAGGNTIYF. The CDR3 DNA reads TGCGCCAGCAGCCAAGATTTCGCGGGCGCCGGTGGGAACACCATATATTTT.

The rearrangement links TRBV2 to TRBJ1-6; D ambiguous. The CDR3 covers 14 residues. V shed 6 bases and J shed 9 bases, with 15 bases lying between them. Germline CDR1 reads SNHLY; CDR2 reads FYNNEI. CDR3 bases: TGTGCCAGCAGAGGTCTCGGGAGTGGTTCACCCCTCCACTTT. This codes for CASRGLGSGSPLHF.